A single sample is the source of the 12 T cell receptor beta chains below, sequenced in a study of spatial heterogeneity in lung cancer. TCRdb reanalysed the 5' RACE reads using MiXCR and keeps one entry per CDR3 protein. Of 1,400 to 1,500 distinct CDR3 sequences in the sample, 10% to 15% were seen once. The time point was: sample taken at primary tumor resection. Findings of the study overall: Tracking of tumor mutation counts was seen in expanded intratumoral alpha and beta TCR counts.

These receptors are not linked to any known antigen. The starting material was lung tumor tissue, obtained at surgery. These receptors all come from a female donor with early-stage non-small cell lung cancer.

By share of the sample, this clonotype is medium-sized. Found in a library prepared for alpha chains, this beta chain is an off-target read, and its abundance has little meaning. This sequence joins TRBV20-1 and TRBJ2-2; 12 nucleotides agree with TRBD2. CDR3 length: 15 residues. V dropped 4 bases and J dropped 2; count of bases not matched to a gene: 2. Germline V gene data show CDR1 as DFQATT and CDR2 as SNEGSKA (reference sequence). The CDR3 nucleotides read TGCAGTGCTACACTAGCGGGGGGAAACACCGGGGAGCTGTTTTTT. Translating gives CSATLAGGNTGELFF.

Details on this clonotype: This beta chain was picked up by a library intended for alpha chains and is off target, so its count carries little meaning. V is TRBV29-1 and J is TRBJ1-2; D call uncertain. The CDR3 runs to 11 residues. V was shortened by 6 bases and J by 4 bases, with 9 bases between the two germline ends. Per germline, CDR1 SQVTM and CDR2 ANQGSEA. CDR3 in DNA: TGCAGCGTCAATCCTTCCTATGGCTACACCTTC. It is translated as CSVNPSYGYTF.

In regard to this clonotype: This beta chain is off target for a library built for alpha chains, so its abundance means little. The chain links TRBV5-6 to TRBJ2-3, with D perhaps matching TRBD1 (5 bases). V was cut by 1 base and J by 5 bases, with 14 bases left in between. Germline assignment: CDR1 SGHDT and CDR2 YYEEEE. The CDR3 covers 15 residues. The CDR3 is CASSLRAGSRDTQYF. Written as DNA, the CDR3 is TGTGCCAGCAGCTTGCGGGCAGGGTCTAGAGATACGCAGTATTTT.

This clonotype ranks as medium-sized. This beta chain represents an off-target read in a library built for alpha chains; its size is of limited meaning. This rearrangement joins TRBV28 to TRBJ2-1, with a weak D call TRBD2 (5 bases). The CDR3 is 13 residues long. Trimming cost V 5 bases and J 5 bases, with 10 bases left between them. The germline V gene has CDR1 MDHEN and CDR2 SYDVKM. The CDR3 loop reads CASSKGAHNEQFF. The CDR3 nucleotides read TGTGCCAGCAGTAAGGGAGCGCACAATGAGCAGTTCTTC.

This clonotype is medium-sized (0.01 to 0.1%) within its sample. The library was prepared for alpha chains; this beta chain is a stray read, so its frequency means little. The chain couples TRBV6-6 to TRBJ2-1; tentative D call: TRBD1 (5 bases). This CDR3 comprises 11 residues. Germline V gene lookup returns CDR1 MNHNY and CDR2 SVGAGI (reference sequence). V was pared by 6 bases and J by 8 bases, with 8 bases between. CDR3 DNA sequence: TGTGCCAGCAGCCCCAGGGATGAGCAGTTCTTC. Translation: CASSPRDEQFF.

This clonotype qualifies as medium-sized (0.01 to 0.1%). A library made for alpha chains picked up this beta chain off target, so its size means little. V and J are TRBV5-1 and TRBJ2-1; the D is unclear. The germline V and J ends were trimmed by 4 bases and 14 bases, with 19 bases remaining between them. The germline gives CDR1 SGHRS, CDR2 YFSETQ. CDR3 length: 13 residues. CDR3 sequence reads: CASSNLSTGWEFF. In DNA, the CDR3 is TGCGCCAGCAGCAACCTCTCCACCGGATGGGAGTTCTTC.

This clonotype is categorized as medium-sized (0.01 to 0.1%). This beta chain turned up in a library designed for alpha chains; as an off-target read, its abundance says little. The chain uses TRBV29-1 and TRBJ2-5, with TRBD2 as a possible D gene (6 bases). The CDR3 is 13 amino acids. V shed 4 bases and J shed 7 bases, with 16 bases lying between them. Germline V gene sequence: CDR1 SQVTM, CDR2 ANQGSEA. The CDR3 sequence: CSVVATGVRTQYF. The CDR3 nucleotides read TGCAGCGTTGTAGCGACGGGGGTACGGACCCAGTACTTC.

Sample share makes this clonotype large (0.1 to 1%). This beta chain is off target for a library built for alpha chains, so its abundance means little. The chain employs TRBV19 and TRBJ2-2; D possibly corresponds to TRBD2 (5 bases). Looked up from germline, CDR1 is LNHDA and CDR2 is SQIVND (reference sequence). The CDR3 is made up of 13 amino acids. The CDR3 DNA is TGTGGCTGCCGGCGGACTAACACCGGGGAGCTGTTTTTT. It specifies CGCRRTNTGELFF.

By share, this clonotype counts as medium-sized. This beta chain came through as a stray read in a library set up for alpha chains, and its size says little. This chain connects TRBV27 to TRBJ1-5; D remains unclear. The CDR3 has 15 amino acids. V lost 6 bases to trimming and J lost 4 bases, with 16 bases between them. CDR1 is MNHEY and CDR2 is SMNVEV in the germline V gene (reference sequence). CDR3 sequence: CASRVLVLSNQPQHF. The CDR3 DNA follows: TGTGCCAGCAGGGTCTTGGTTCTCTCAAATCAGCCCCAGCATTTT.

This clonotype is medium-sized in the sample. Being off target in a library aimed at alpha chains, this beta chain has a size of little meaning. The V and J genes are TRBV2 and TRBJ1-6; the D gene is possibly TRBD1 (6 bases). This CDR3 comprises 14 residues. V lost 11 bases, J lost 7 bases, and 18 bases lay in between. CDR1 and CDR2 (germline): SNHLY, FYNNEI. The CDR3 DNA follows: TGTGCCCGAACACAGGGATCGCACAATTCACCCCTCCACTTT. This codes for CARTQGSHNSPLHF.

This clonotype qualifies as medium-sized. As an off-target read in a library built for alpha chains, this beta chain has a frequency of little significance. This sequence joins TRBV18 and TRBJ2-6; TRBD1 aligns across 8 bases. Trimming at V came to 2 bases and at J to 1 base, leaving 4 bases not matched to a gene. CDR3 length: 17 amino acids. Germline V gives CDR1 KGHSH, CDR2 LQKENI. CDR3 nucleotides: TGTGCCAGCTCACCAGAGAGACAGGGGTCTGGGGCCAACGTCCTGACTTTC. Protein: CASSPERQGSGANVLTF.

This clonotype is categorized as medium-sized (0.01 to 0.1%). The size of this beta chain means little, since it is a stray read in a library made for alpha chains. V is TRBV5-1 and J is TRBJ1-1; 9 nucleotides match TRBD1. This CDR3 region has 14 residues. V shed 1 base, J shed 5 bases, and the junction held 3 bases outside the gene matches. Germline V CDR1 and CDR2: SGHRS, YFSETQ. CDR3 region: CASSLTGGRTEAFF. CDR3 in DNA: TGCGCCAGCAGCTTGACAGGGGGCCGGACTGAAGCTTTCTTT.